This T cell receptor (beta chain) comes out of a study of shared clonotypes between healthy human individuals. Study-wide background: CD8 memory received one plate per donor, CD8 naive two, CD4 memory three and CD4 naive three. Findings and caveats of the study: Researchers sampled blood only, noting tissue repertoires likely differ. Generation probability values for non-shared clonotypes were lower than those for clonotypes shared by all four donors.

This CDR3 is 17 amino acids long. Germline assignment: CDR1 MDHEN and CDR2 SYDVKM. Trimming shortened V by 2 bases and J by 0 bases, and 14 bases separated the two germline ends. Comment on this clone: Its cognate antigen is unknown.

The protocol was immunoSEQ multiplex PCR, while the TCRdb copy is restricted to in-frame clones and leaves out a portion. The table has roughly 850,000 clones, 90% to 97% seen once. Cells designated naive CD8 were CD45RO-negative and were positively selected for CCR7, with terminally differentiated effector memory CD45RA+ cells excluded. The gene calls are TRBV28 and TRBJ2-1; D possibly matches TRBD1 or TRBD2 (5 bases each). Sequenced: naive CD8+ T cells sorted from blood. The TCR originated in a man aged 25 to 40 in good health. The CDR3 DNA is TGTGCCAGCAGTTTACTTTCGGGGCTGAGCTCCTACAATGAGCAGTTCTTC. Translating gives CASSLLSGLSSYNEQFF.